This T cell receptor (beta chain) is from a study of shared clonotypes between healthy human individuals. General study points: Across subsets, estimated richness was generally greater for naive than for memory populations. An expected dependence of interdonor clonotype sharing on sequencing depth was noted. The sharing of around 5% of naive CD4 clonotypes was seen across several donors.

The repertoire was sequenced with immunoSEQ multiplex PCR; TCRdb's copy has only in-frame clones and lacks some. The sample carries nearly 2 million clones, about 95% recorded once. The CDR3 runs to 15 residues. Germline values: CDR1 GTSNPN, CDR2 SVGIG (reference sequence). The junction had 3 bases not matched to a gene; V was cut back by 0 bases and J by 5 bases. Note on this clone: Antigen unknown.

CD45RO negativity and positive selection for CCR7 defined naive CD8 cells, a population that excluded terminally differentiated effector memory CD45RA+ cells. Sample: naive CD8+ T cells sorted from blood. The sequence derives from a young man in good health. V gene TRBV30 combines with J gene TRBJ1-5, with 11 bases fitting TRBD1. The CDR3 DNA reads as TGTGCCTGGAGTGTAGGGGACAGGGGGGATCAGCCCCAGCATTTT. The encoded protein is CAWSVGDRGDQPQHF. Variable domain in full (rest from reference TRBV30 and TRBJ1-5): SQTIHQWPATLVQPVGSPLSLECTVEGTSNPNLYWYRQAAGRGLQLLFYSVGIGQISSEVPQNLSASRPQDRQFILSSKKLLLSDSGFYLCAWSVGDRGDQPQHFGDGTRLSIL.